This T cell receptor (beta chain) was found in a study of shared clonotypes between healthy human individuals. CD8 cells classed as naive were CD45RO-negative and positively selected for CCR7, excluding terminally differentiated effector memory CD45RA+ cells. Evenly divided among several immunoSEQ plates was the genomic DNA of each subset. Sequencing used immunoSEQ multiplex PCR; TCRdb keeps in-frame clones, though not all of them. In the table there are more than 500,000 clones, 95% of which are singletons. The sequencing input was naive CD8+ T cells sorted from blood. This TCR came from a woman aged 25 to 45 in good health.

CDR3 sequence: CASSIGGGSGINEQFF. CDR3 DNA sequence: TGTGCCAGTAGTATAGGGGGAGGGTCGGGCATCAATGAGCAGTTCTTC. The chain is built from TRBV19 and TRBJ2-1; 7 positions agree with TRBD2. CDR1 and CDR2 from the germline V gene are LNHDA and SQIVND (reference sequence). The CDR3 covers 16 residues. V lost 1 base, J lost 6 bases, and 9 bases stayed unmatched. The whole variable domain, remainder taken from reference TRBV19 and TRBJ2-1, is DGGITQSPKYLFRKEGQNVTLSCEQNLNHDAMYWYRQDPGQGLRLIYYSQIVNDFQKGDIAEGYSVSREKKESFPLTVTSAQKNPTAFYLCASSIGGGSGINEQFFGPGTRLTVL.